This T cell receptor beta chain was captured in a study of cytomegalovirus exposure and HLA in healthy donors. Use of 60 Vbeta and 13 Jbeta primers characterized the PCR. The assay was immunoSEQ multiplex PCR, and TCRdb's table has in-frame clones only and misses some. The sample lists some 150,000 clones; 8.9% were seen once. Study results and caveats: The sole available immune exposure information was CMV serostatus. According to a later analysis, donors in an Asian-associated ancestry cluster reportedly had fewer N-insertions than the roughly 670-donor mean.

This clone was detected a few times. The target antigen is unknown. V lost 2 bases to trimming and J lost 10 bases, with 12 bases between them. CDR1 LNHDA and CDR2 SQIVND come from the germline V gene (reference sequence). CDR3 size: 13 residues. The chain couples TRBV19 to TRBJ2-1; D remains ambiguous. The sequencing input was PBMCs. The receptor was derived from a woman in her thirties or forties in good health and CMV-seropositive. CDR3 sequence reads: CASSIRVQVEQFF. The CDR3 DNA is TGTGCCAGTAGTATACGCGTCCAGGTGGAGCAGTTCTTC.